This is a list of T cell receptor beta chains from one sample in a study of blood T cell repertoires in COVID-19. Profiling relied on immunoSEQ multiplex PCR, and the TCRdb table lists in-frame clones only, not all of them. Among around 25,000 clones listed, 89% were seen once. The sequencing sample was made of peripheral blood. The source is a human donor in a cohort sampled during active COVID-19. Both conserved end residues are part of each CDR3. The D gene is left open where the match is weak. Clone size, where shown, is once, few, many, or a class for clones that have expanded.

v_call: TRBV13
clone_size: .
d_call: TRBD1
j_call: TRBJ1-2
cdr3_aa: CASSLVTGGFYGYTF
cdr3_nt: TGTGCCAGCAGCTTAGTTACAGGGGGCTTTTATGGCTACACCTTC

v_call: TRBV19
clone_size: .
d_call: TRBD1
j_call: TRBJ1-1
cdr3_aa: CASSTPGQGTTEAFF
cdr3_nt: TGTGCCAGTAGTACCCCGGGACAGGGGACCACTGAAGCTTTCTTT

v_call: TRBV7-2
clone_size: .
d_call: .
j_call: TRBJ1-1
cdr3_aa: CASGTITGPTGEAFF
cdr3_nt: TGTGCCAGCGGGACCATCACGGGGCCGACAGGTGAAGCTTTCTTT

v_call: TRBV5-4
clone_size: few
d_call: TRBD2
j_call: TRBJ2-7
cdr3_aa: CASSWGTSGRDEQYF
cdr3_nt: TGTGCCAGCAGCTGGGGGACTAGCGGGAGAGACGAGCAGTACTTC

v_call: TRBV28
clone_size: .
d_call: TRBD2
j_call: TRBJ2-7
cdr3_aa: CATFPGLADYEQYF
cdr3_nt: TGTGCCACCTTCCCGGGGCTAGCGGACTACGAGCAGTACTTC

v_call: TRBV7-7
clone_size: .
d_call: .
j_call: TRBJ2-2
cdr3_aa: CASSLVQENTGELFF
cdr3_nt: TGTGCCAGCAGCTTAGTTCAGGAAAACACCGGGGAGCTGTTTTTT

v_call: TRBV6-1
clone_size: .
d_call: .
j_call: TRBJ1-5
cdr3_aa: CASSETQGNFQPQHF
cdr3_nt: TGTGCCAGCAGTGAAACCCAGGGGAATTTTCAGCCCCAGCATTTT

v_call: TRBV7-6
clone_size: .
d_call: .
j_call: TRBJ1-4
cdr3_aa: CASSPNSATNEKLFF
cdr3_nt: TGTGCCAGCAGCCCCAACAGTGCAACTAATGAAAAACTGTTTTTT

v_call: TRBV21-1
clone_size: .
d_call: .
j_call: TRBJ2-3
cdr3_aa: CASSRGTSKDTDTQYF
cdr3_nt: TGTGCCAGCAGCAGAGGGACTAGCAAGGACACAGATACGCAGTATTTT

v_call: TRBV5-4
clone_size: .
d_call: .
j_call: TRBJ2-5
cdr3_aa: CASSISDQETQYF
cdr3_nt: TGTGCCAGCAGCATTAGCGACCAAGAGACCCAGTACTTC

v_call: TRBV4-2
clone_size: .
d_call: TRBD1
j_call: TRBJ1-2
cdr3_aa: CASSHTDRAGYTF
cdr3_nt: TGTGCCAGCAGCCACACGGACAGGGCTGGCTACACCTTC

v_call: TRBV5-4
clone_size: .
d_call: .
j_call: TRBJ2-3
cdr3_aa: CASSSTGQLYTDTQYF
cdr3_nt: TGTGCCAGCAGCTCTACAGGACAACTCTACACAGATACGCAGTATTTT

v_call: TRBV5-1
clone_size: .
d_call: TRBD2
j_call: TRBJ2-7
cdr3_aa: CASSPGTSRSDEQYF
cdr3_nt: TGCGCCAGCAGCCCGGGGACTAGCCGGTCGGACGAGCAGTACTTC

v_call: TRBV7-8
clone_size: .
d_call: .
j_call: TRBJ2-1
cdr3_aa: CASSLGLYNEQFF
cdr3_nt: TGTGCCAGCAGCTTGGGACTGTACAATGAGCAGTTCTTC

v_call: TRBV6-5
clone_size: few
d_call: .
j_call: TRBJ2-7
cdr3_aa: CASSYSRSTYEQYF
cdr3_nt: TGTGCCAGCAGTTACTCTCGGAGTACCTACGAGCAGTACTTC

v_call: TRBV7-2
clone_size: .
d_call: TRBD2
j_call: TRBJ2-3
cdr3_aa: CASSSGLAPDTQYF
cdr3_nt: TGTGCCAGCAGCTCCGGACTAGCCCCAGATACGCAGTATTTT

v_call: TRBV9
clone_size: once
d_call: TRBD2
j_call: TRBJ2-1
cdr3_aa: CASSVGLAGVYEQFF
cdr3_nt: TGTGCCAGCAGCGTTGGACTAGCGGGAGTCTATGAGCAGTTCTTC

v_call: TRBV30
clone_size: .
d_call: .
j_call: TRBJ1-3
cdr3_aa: CAWSFPRVRTSSGNTIYF
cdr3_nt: TGTGCCTGGAGCTTCCCCAGGGTGAGAACCAGCTCTGGAAACACCATATATTTT

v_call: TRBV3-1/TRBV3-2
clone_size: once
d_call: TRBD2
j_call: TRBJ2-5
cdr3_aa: CASSPRGLPLQYF
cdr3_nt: TGTGCCAGCAGCCCCCGGGGACTACCACTTCAGTACTTC

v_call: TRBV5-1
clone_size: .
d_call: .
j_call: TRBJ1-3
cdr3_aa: CASSFDSPLSGNTIYF
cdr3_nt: TGCGCCAGCAGCTTTGACAGTCCCCTCTCTGGAAACACCATATATTTT

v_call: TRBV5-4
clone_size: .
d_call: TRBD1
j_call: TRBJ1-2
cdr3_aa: CASSFSGGVGYGYTF
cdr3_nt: TGTGCCAGCAGCTTCTCAGGGGGCGTAGGCTATGGCTACACCTTC

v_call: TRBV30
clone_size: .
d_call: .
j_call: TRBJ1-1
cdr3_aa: CAWNQISEAFF
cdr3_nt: TGTGCCTGGAATCAGATCTCTGAAGCTTTCTTT

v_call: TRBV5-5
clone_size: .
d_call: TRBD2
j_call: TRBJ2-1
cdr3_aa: CASFLAGGWNEQFF
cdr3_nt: TGTGCCAGCTTCTTAGCGGGGGGGTGGAATGAGCAGTTCTTC

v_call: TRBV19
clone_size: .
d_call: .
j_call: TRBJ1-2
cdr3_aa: CASSPGGSHNFGYTF
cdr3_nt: TGTGCCAGTAGTCCGGGGGGCAGCCACAACTTCGGCTACACCTTC

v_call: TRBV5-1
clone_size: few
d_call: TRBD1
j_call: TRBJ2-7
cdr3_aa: CASSYTQGANYEQYF
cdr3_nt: TGCGCCAGCAGTTACACACAGGGGGCGAACTACGAGCAGTACTTC

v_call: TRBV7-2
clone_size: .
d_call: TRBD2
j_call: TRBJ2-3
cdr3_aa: CASSTNGGSSTDTQYF
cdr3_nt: TGTGCCAGCAGCACCAACGGGGGGTCTAGCACAGATACGCAGTATTTT

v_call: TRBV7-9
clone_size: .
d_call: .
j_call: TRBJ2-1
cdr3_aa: CASSLASNEQFF
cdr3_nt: TGTGCCAGCAGCTTAGCCTCGAATGAGCAGTTCTTC

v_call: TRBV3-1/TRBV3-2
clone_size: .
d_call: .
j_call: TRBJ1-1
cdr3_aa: CASSHDTPNTEAFF
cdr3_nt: TGTGCCAGCAGCCACGATACACCCAACACTGAAGCTTTCTTT

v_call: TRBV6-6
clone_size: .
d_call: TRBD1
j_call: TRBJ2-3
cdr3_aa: CASSRDRVTTDTQYF
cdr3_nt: TGTGCCAGCAGTCGAGACAGGGTGACCACAGATACGCAGTATTTT

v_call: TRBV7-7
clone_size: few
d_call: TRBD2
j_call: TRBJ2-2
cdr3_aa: CASSITFYPGLAGRGTGELFF
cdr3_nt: TGTGCCAGCAGCATAACCTTCTACCCGGGACTAGCGGGAAGGGGGACCGGGGAGCTGTTTTTT

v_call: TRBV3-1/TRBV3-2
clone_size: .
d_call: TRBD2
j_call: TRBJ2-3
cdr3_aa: CASSPPGTSGGLTDTQYF
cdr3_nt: TGTGCCAGCAGCCCGCCCGGGACTAGCGGGGGGTTAACAGATACGCAGTATTTT

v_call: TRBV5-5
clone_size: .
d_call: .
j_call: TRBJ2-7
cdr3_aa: CASSHGTRPYEQYF
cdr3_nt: TGTGCCAGCAGCCACGGGACAAGACCTTACGAGCAGTACTTC

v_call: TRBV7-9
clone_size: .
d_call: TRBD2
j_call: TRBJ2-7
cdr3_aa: CASSLTLAGGLEQYF
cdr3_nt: TGTGCCAGCAGCTTAACACTAGCGGGGGGGCTTGAGCAGTACTTC

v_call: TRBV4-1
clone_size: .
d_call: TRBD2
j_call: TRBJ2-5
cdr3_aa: CASRPRLAGDETQYF
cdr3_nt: TGCGCCAGCAGGCCCAGACTAGCGGGGGACGAGACCCAGTACTTC

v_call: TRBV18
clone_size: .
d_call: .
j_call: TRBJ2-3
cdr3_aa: CASSLSKGLPGADTQYF
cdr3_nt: TGTGCCAGCTCACTCAGCAAAGGTCTCCCCGGGGCAGATACGCAGTATTTT

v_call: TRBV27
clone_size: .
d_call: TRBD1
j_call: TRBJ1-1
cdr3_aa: CASYRGRGTEAFF
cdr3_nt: TGTGCCAGTTACAGGGGAAGGGGCACTGAAGCTTTCTTT

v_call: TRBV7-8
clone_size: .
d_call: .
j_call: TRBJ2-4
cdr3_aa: CASSLGGGTVNIQYF
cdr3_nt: TGTGCCAGCAGCTTAGGCGGGGGGACAGTAAACATTCAGTACTTC

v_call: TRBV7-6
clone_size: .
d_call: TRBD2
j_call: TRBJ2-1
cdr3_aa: CASSSSTSPAAYNEQFF
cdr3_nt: TGTGCCAGCAGCTCGTCGACTAGCCCAGCGGCCTACAATGAGCAGTTCTTC

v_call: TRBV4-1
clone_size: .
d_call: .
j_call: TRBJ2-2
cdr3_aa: CASSQVERGELFF
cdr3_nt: TGCGCCAGCAGCCAAGTGGAACGGGGAGAGCTGTTTTTT

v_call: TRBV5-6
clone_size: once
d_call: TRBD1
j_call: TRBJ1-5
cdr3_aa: CASRLTGANQPQHF
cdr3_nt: TGTGCCAGCAGACTTACAGGGGCGAATCAGCCCCAGCATTTT

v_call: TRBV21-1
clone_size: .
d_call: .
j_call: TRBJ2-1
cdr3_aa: CASSTPPLAGLHNEQFF
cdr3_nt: TGTGCCAGCAGCACGCCCCCCCTAGCGGGATTGCACAATGAGCAGTTCTTC

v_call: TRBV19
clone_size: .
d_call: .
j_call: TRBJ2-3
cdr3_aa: CASSGAGGRDTQYF
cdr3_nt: TGTGCCAGTAGTGGAGCAGGGGGGCGGGATACGCAGTATTTT

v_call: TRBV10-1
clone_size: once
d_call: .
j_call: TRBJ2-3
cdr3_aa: CASSEWAVGQYF
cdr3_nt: TGCGCCAGCAGTGAGTGGGCAGTCGGGCAGTATTTT

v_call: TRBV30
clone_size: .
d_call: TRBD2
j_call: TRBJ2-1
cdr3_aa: CAWGGSGTISYNEQFF
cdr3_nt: TGTGCCTGGGGTGGGAGCGGGACCATTTCCTACAATGAGCAGTTCTTC

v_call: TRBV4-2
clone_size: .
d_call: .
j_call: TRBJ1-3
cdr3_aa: CASSQDRSGLSGNTIYF
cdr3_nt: TGTGCCAGCAGCCAAGATCGTTCAGGACTCTCTGGAAACACCATATATTTT

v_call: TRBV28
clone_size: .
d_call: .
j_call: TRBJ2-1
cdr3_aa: CASISRGRESEQFF
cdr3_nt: TGTGCCAGCATAAGTAGGGGCAGGGAATCTGAGCAGTTCTTC

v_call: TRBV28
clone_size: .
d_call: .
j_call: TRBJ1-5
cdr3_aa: CASSPLGGSNQPQHF
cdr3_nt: TGTGCCAGCAGTCCCTTGGGAGGCAGCAATCAGCCCCAGCATTTT

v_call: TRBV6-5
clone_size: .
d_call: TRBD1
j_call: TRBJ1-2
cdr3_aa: CAVTAQGARGYTF
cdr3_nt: TGTGCCGTCACAGCCCAGGGGGCGAGGGGCTACACCTTC

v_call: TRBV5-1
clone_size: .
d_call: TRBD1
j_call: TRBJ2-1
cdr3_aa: CASSPSGQGPYNEQFF
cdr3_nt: TGCGCCAGCAGCCCATCTGGACAGGGTCCGTACAATGAGCAGTTCTTC

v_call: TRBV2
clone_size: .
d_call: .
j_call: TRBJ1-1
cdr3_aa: CASFRNTEAFF
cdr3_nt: TGTGCCAGCTTCAGGAACACTGAAGCTTTCTTT

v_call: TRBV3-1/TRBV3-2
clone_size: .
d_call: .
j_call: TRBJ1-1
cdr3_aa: CASSQGGDTEAFF
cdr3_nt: TGTGCCAGCAGCCAAGGGGGGGACACTGAAGCTTTCTTT